A selection of T cell receptor beta chains follows, all from one sample in a study of blood T cell repertoires in COVID-19. This table comes from immunoSEQ multiplex PCR, and its TCRdb copy is limited to in-frame clones, with some not included. The sample shows some 290,000 clones, 85% to 90% of them seen only once. Sequenced sample: peripheral blood. The receptors come from a woman in her twenties or thirties with COVID-19, enrolled during active disease. Each CDR3 is given with its conserved first and last residue. The order of the fields is J gene, V gene, clone size, D gene, CDR3 protein, CDR3 DNA. A D gene is named only where the DNA matches it firmly. Clone size is not always given. Where it is, it says once, few, many or a class for expanded clones.

TRBJ2-5	TRBV28	-	TRBD1	CASSSPGTGRETQYF	TGTGCCAGCAGTTCTCCCGGGACAGGGCGAGAGACCCAGTACTTC
TRBJ1-4	TRBV5-6	-	TRBD1	CASSSGGDSEKLFF	TGTGCCAGCAGCTCAGGGGGCGACAGTGAAAAACTGTTTTTT
TRBJ2-5	TRBV12-2	-	-	CASRLWAGEGVETQYF	TGTGCAAGTCGCTTATGGGCGGGTGAGGGGGTCGAGACCCAGTACTTC
TRBJ2-1	TRBV2	-	TRBD2	CASSVSAGRVENEQFF	TGTGCCAGCAGCGTATCCGCAGGGAGGGTGGAGAATGAGCAGTTCTTC
TRBJ2-6	TRBV5-1	-	TRBD1	CATPDRGRIGANVLTF	TGCGCCACCCCGGACAGGGGGCGCATTGGGGCCAACGTCCTGACTTTC
TRBJ2-5	TRBV5-1	-	TRBD2	CASSFGTSEGETQYF	TGCGCCAGCAGCTTCGGGACTAGCGAAGGAGAGACCCAGTACTTC
TRBJ1-2	TRBV10-3	-	TRBD1	CAIRQGEDGYTF	TGTGCCATCAGACAGGGGGAGGATGGCTACACCTTC
TRBJ1-1	TRBV2	-	-	CASTDQTGLGTEAFF	TGTGCCAGCACCGATCAGACAGGTCTGGGCACTGAAGCTTTCTTT
TRBJ2-4	TRBV6-1	-	-	CASSEQLLAKNIQYF	TGTGCCAGCAGTGAACAACTCCTAGCCAAAAACATTCAGTACTTC
TRBJ1-1	TRBV7-8	-	-	CASSLVAGGLNTEAFF	TGTGCCAGCAGCTTAGTGGCGGGGGGCTTGAACACTGAAGCTTTCTTT
TRBJ2-2	TRBV5-6	-	-	CASSVPSGRNTGELFF	TGTGCCAGCAGCGTCCCAAGCGGGCGGAACACCGGGGAGCTGTTTTTT
TRBJ1-1	TRBV29-1	once	-	CSVEDSAGTEAFF	TGCAGCGTTGAAGATTCAGCAGGCACTGAAGCTTTCTTT
TRBJ1-4	TRBV4-2	-	TRBD1	CASSPQGGTTNEKLFF	TGTGCCAGCAGCCCCCAGGGGGGAACAACTAATGAAAAACTGTTTTTT
TRBJ1-3	TRBV14	-	-	CASARGNFGNTIYF	TGTGCCAGCGCCAGGGGAAATTTTGGAAACACCATATATTTT
TRBJ1-4	TRBV9	-	TRBD1	CASSEGTATNEKLFF	TGTGCCAGCAGCGAGGGGACAGCAACTAATGAAAAACTGTTTTTT
TRBJ1-1	TRBV15	-	-	CATSSETLQVNTEAFF	TGTGCCACCAGCAGTGAGACCTTACAGGTAAACACTGAAGCTTTCTTT
TRBJ2-7	TRBV27	-	-	CASSLSAGETYEQYF	TGTGCCAGCAGTTTATCGGCAGGGGAGACCTACGAGCAGTACTTC
TRBJ1-1	TRBV7-9	-	-	CASRGQFNTEAFF	TGTGCCAGCAGGGGACAATTTAACACTGAAGCTTTCTTT
TRBJ1-1	TRBV12-3/TRBV12-4	-	TRBD1	CASSGQLNTEAFF	TGTGCCAGCTCGGGACAGCTGAACACTGAAGCTTTCTTT
TRBJ1-4	TRBV23-1	-	TRBD1	CASSQYWSMRQGTEKLFF	TGCGCCAGCAGTCAATATTGGAGTATGAGACAGGGGACCGAAAAACTGTTTTTT
TRBJ2-4	TRBV27	-	TRBD1	CASSLSSGTGAKNIQYF	TGTGCCAGCAGTTTATCCTCCGGGACAGGGGCCAAAAACATTCAGTACTTC
TRBJ1-2	TRBV3-1/TRBV3-2	-	-	CASSLGQMTAYGYTF	TGTGCCAGCAGCCTCGGACAGATGACTGCCTATGGCTACACCTTC
TRBJ2-1	TRBV30	-	TRBD2	CAWTWGGYNEQFF	TGTGCCTGGACCTGGGGGGGTTACAATGAGCAGTTCTTC
TRBJ1-1	TRBV5-1	once	-	CASSLAGALGLERGDTEAFF	TGCGCCAGCAGCTTGGCCGGAGCCCTGGGGCTGGAAAGGGGCGACACTGAAGCTTTCTTT
TRBJ2-3	TRBV5-1	-	-	CASSTLGRETSDTQYF	TGCGCCAGCAGCACGCTCGGCCGGGAGACGTCAGATACGCAGTATTTT
TRBJ1-3	TRBV11-2	-	-	CASSLDVRSSGNTIYF	TGTGCCAGCAGCTTAGATGTAAGGAGCTCTGGAAACACCATATATTTT
TRBJ2-2	TRBV6-5	-	TRBD2	CASSSGSNTGELFF	TGTGCCAGCTCTAGCGGGAGCAACACCGGGGAGCTGTTTTTT
TRBJ1-1	TRBV16	-	TRBD1	CASSLPQGAVTEAFF	TGTGCCAGCAGCCTACCACAGGGGGCGGTCACTGAAGCTTTCTTT
TRBJ2-3	TRBV5-6	-	TRBD2	CASSLWKAGVSQGYF	TGTGCCAGCAGCTTGTGGAAAGCGGGAGTCTCTCAGGGGTATTTT
TRBJ1-2	TRBV10-3	once	TRBD1	CAISEAQGVDYTF	TGTGCCATCAGTGAAGCACAGGGGGTCGACTACACCTTC
TRBJ2-2	TRBV5-4	-	-	CASSGGPGELFF	TGTGCCAGCAGCGGGGGCCCCGGGGAGCTGTTTTTT
TRBJ2-3	TRBV5-1	-	TRBD2	CASSLGASGSGADTQYF	TGCGCCAGCAGCTTGGGGGCTAGCGGCAGCGGGGCAGATACGCAGTATTTT
TRBJ2-7	TRBV30	-	-	CAWKGPITPGEQYF	TGTGCCTGGAAAGGGCCCATCACCCCGGGAGAGCAGTACTTC
TRBJ1-6	TRBV19	-	-	CASSTGQNSPLHF	TGTGCCAGTTCTACAGGGCAAAATTCACCCCTCCACTTT
TRBJ2-3	TRBV10-3	-	TRBD1	CAISAGQDTDTQYF	TGTGCCATCAGTGCAGGACAGGACACAGATACGCAGTATTTT
TRBJ2-1	TRBV19	-	TRBD2	CASSPTSGTLYNEQFF	TGTGCCAGTAGTCCTACGAGCGGGACGCTGTACAATGAGCAGTTCTTC
TRBJ2-1	TRBV5-6	few	TRBD2	CASSGGRSYNEQFF	TGTGCCAGCAGTGGCGGGAGGAGCTACAATGAGCAGTTCTTC
TRBJ1-1	TRBV5-6	once	-	CASSLGGRESFF	TGTGCCAGCAGCTTAGGAGGGAGGGAATCTTTCTTT
TRBJ1-1	TRBV18	few	TRBD1	CASSPGQGLRGTEAFF	TGTGCCAGCTCACCAGGACAGGGGTTGAGAGGAACTGAAGCTTTCTTT
TRBJ1-1	TRBV6-5	-	-	CATHGLTEAFF	TGCGCCACCCACGGTCTGACTGAAGCTTTCTTT
TRBJ2-1	TRBV19	once	TRBD2	CASSINVGGYNEQFF	TGTGCCAGTAGTATTAACGTGGGAGGGTACAATGAGCAGTTCTTC
TRBJ1-2	TRBV13	-	TRBD1	CASKINRGWYGYTF	TGTGCCAGCAAGATTAACAGGGGCTGGTATGGCTACACCTTC
TRBJ1-2	TRBV6-5	-	TRBD1	CASRGQANYGYTF	TGTGCCAGCAGGGGACAGGCTAACTATGGCTACACCTTC